The present entry profiles one T cell receptor beta chain with its context. As yet, its antigen is unknown. Both 60 Vbeta primers and 13 Jbeta primers went into the PCR. Using immunoSEQ multiplex PCR, the repertoire was profiled, and TCRdb retains in-frame clones only, with some absent. The sample includes hundreds of thousands of clones, about 75% of them seen just once. The data stem from a study of cytomegalovirus exposure and HLA in healthy donors. Findings and limits, study-wide: Most CMV-associated TCR beta chains were later found to appear HLA-restricted.

V dropped 2 bases and J dropped 0; count of bases not matched to a gene: 9. The CDR3 loop spans 18 amino acids. In germline, CDR1 is GTSNPN, CDR2 SVGIG (reference sequence). Sequencing input: PBMCs. The receptor's source is a woman aged 25 to 45 in good health and CMV-seronegative. J is TRBJ2-4 and V is TRBV30; 11 bases agree with TRBD2. CDR3 nucleotides: TGTGCCTGGAGTCGGGGTAGCGGGAGGGCTATAGCCAAAAACATTCAGTACTTC. Translated: CAWSRGSGRAIAKNIQYF. Looking up the rest from reference TRBV30 and TRBJ2-4 gives the full variable domain: SQTIHQWPATLVQPVGSPLSLECTVEGTSNPNLYWYRQAAGRGLQLLFYSVGIGQISSEVPQNLSASRPQDRQFILSSKKLLLSDSGFYLCAWSRGSGRAIAKNIQYFGAGTRLSVL.